This is a list of T cell receptor beta chains from one sample in a study of monozygotic twins with inflammatory bowel disease. Reprocessing the 5' RACE reads, TCRdb reports a single entry for every CDR3 protein and omits DNA. In all, the sample yields a few hundred thousand distinct CDR3 sequences. Sequenced material: blood. Receptors originate from a human donor with ulcerative colitis or Crohn's disease, or a healthy co-twin of an affected twin (not recorded which). The CDR3 runs from the conserved cysteine through the conserved F or W.

v_call: TRBV2; j_call: TRBJ1-5; cdr3_length: 14; cdr3_aa: CATTPGLRSQPQHF
v_call: TRBV20-1; j_call: TRBJ1-4; cdr3_length: 14; cdr3_aa: CSASRTGLDEKLFF
v_call: TRBV5-4; j_call: TRBJ1-1; cdr3_length: 16; cdr3_aa: CASSPSPGQGNTEAFF
v_call: TRBV11-1; j_call: TRBJ2-7; cdr3_length: 14; cdr3_aa: CASSSSGATYEQYF
v_call: TRBV5-1; j_call: TRBJ2-2; cdr3_length: 17; cdr3_aa: CASSPRGTSQGTGELFF
v_call: TRBV12-3/TRBV12-4; j_call: TRBJ1-2; cdr3_length: 14; cdr3_aa: CANPPRSQAEGYTF
v_call: TRBV9; j_call: TRBJ1-4; cdr3_length: 14; cdr3_aa: CASSHTPEGGKLFF
v_call: TRBV9; j_call: TRBJ2-3; cdr3_length: 15; cdr3_aa: CASSVGGDDTDTQYF
v_call: TRBV20-1; j_call: TRBJ2-1; cdr3_length: 14; cdr3_aa: CSAPSGFTYNEQFF
v_call: TRBV12-3/TRBV12-4; j_call: TRBJ1-4; cdr3_length: 15; cdr3_aa: CASSDTRDGNEKLFF
v_call: TRBV12-3/TRBV12-4; j_call: TRBJ2-3; cdr3_length: 18; cdr3_aa: CASSQSRLAGAYTDTQYF
v_call: TRBV20-1; j_call: TRBJ2-7; cdr3_length: 16; cdr3_aa: CSARGLAGVGSYEQYF
v_call: TRBV12-3/TRBV12-4; j_call: TRBJ1-6; cdr3_length: 13; cdr3_aa: CASRSGTHGALHF
v_call: TRBV2; j_call: TRBJ1-4; cdr3_length: 14; cdr3_aa: CASSEGGSDEKLFF
v_call: TRBV7-9; j_call: TRBJ2-7; cdr3_length: 13; cdr3_aa: CASSSGGHYEQYF
v_call: TRBV7-9; j_call: TRBJ2-5; cdr3_length: 14; cdr3_aa: CASSFGGGHETQYF
v_call: TRBV6-1; j_call: TRBJ2-3; cdr3_length: 14; cdr3_aa: CASSGLGGPDTQYF
v_call: TRBV19; j_call: TRBJ2-7; cdr3_length: 15; cdr3_aa: CASSTSPGVGDEQYF
v_call: TRBV12-3/TRBV12-4; j_call: TRBJ2-7; cdr3_length: 13; cdr3_aa: CASSPASIYEQYF
v_call: TRBV12-3/TRBV12-4; j_call: TRBJ1-5; cdr3_length: 16; cdr3_aa: CASSSPSGQGGQPQHF
v_call: TRBV20-1; j_call: TRBJ1-3; cdr3_length: 15; cdr3_aa: CSARDNKRAGNTIYF
v_call: TRBV7-9; j_call: TRBJ2-6; cdr3_length: 17; cdr3_aa: CASSLARQGSGANVLTF
v_call: TRBV7-9; j_call: TRBJ2-7; cdr3_length: 16; cdr3_aa: CASSPRGLAGAYEQYF
v_call: TRBV5-1; j_call: TRBJ2-7; cdr3_length: 15; cdr3_aa: CASSSTGTPENEQYF
v_call: TRBV28; j_call: TRBJ2-1; cdr3_length: 18; cdr3_aa: CASSGGGGWRAWHNEQFF
v_call: TRBV6-1; j_call: TRBJ2-1; cdr3_length: 17; cdr3_aa: CASSPTGGFSSYNEQFF
v_call: TRBV12-3/TRBV12-4; j_call: TRBJ2-5; cdr3_length: 15; cdr3_aa: CASSRVRGYQETQYF
v_call: TRBV5-1; j_call: TRBJ1-1; cdr3_length: 13; cdr3_aa: CASYTQSGTEAFF
v_call: TRBV5-1; j_call: TRBJ1-1; cdr3_length: 15; cdr3_aa: CASSLDAGTWTEAFF
v_call: TRBV4-2; j_call: TRBJ2-3; cdr3_length: 16; cdr3_aa: CASSQDRSGGADTQYF
v_call: TRBV15; j_call: TRBJ1-3; cdr3_length: 17; cdr3_aa: CATSRGVTPSSGNTIYF
v_call: TRBV7-8; j_call: TRBJ2-2; cdr3_length: 15; cdr3_aa: CASSPTTGGTGELFF
v_call: TRBV2; j_call: TRBJ2-2; cdr3_length: 15; cdr3_aa: CASSGGILGAGELFF
v_call: TRBV5-1; j_call: TRBJ2-1; cdr3_length: 15; cdr3_aa: CASTLGERAYNEQFF
v_call: TRBV5-1; j_call: TRBJ2-2; cdr3_length: 15; cdr3_aa: CASIPGQGGSGELFF
v_call: TRBV25-1; j_call: TRBJ1-2; cdr3_length: 15; cdr3_aa: CASSDSSTGPYGYTF
v_call: TRBV5-1; j_call: TRBJ1-1; cdr3_length: 13; cdr3_aa: CASSIRWDAEAFF
v_call: TRBV4-2; j_call: TRBJ2-1; cdr3_length: 16; cdr3_aa: CASSQEGGESYNEQFF
v_call: TRBV6-1; j_call: TRBJ1-3; cdr3_length: 17; cdr3_aa: CANWVEEGERLGNTIYF
v_call: TRBV29-1; j_call: TRBJ2-5; cdr3_length: 12; cdr3_aa: CSVERGQETQYF
v_call: TRBV20-1; j_call: TRBJ2-7; cdr3_length: 13; cdr3_aa: CSALAERGHEQYF
v_call: TRBV4-1; j_call: TRBJ2-4; cdr3_length: 14; cdr3_aa: CASSQGMAKNIQYF
v_call: TRBV20-1; j_call: TRBJ2-1; cdr3_length: 13; cdr3_aa: CSARVSYYNEQFF
v_call: TRBV5-1; j_call: TRBJ2-2; cdr3_length: 14; cdr3_aa: CASRYIRDTGELFF
v_call: TRBV20-1; j_call: TRBJ2-3; cdr3_length: 14; cdr3_aa: CSDRGIISTDTQYF